A selection of T cell receptor beta chains follows, all from one sample in a study of beta chain features in type 1 diabetes. Sequenced by immunoSEQ multiplex PCR; TCRdb stores in-frame clones only, minus some. The table records 900,000 or so clones, roughly 17% of them present only once. The sequenced sample consisted of naive CD4+ T cells from blood. These receptors all stem from a woman aged 18-35 years in good health. Each CDR3 is given with its conserved first and last residue. The D gene is left open where the match is weak. The size entry is marked missing in some rows and otherwise reads once, few, many or a size class.

CDR3	DNA	V	J	D	size
CASRKTGTANTGELFF	TGTGCCAGCAGAAAGACCGGGACAGCGAACACCGGGGAGCTGTTTTTT	TRBV28	TRBJ2-2	TRBD1	once
CASSYRGETGGELFF	TGTGCCAGCAGTTATAGGGGGGAGACAGGCGGGGAGCTGTTTTTT	TRBV6-6	TRBJ2-2	-	-
CASSQGQGLETQYF	TGTGCCAGCAGCCAAGGACAGGGTCTGGAGACCCAGTACTTC	TRBV4-2	TRBJ2-5	TRBD1	-
CATSLSSGAYNEQFF	TGTGCCACCAGCTTATCTAGCGGAGCCTACAATGAGCAGTTCTTC	TRBV15	TRBJ2-1	TRBD2	-
CASRSSGSVEQFF	TGTGCCAGCAGATCTAGCGGGAGCGTCGAACAGTTCTTC	TRBV6-6	TRBJ2-1	TRBD2	few
CSVKTSGSSYEQYF	TGCAGCGTCAAGACTAGCGGGAGCTCCTACGAGCAGTACTTC	TRBV29-1	TRBJ2-7	TRBD2	few
CASSLAGQTTDTQYF	TGTGCCAGCAGCTTAGCGGGACAGACCACAGATACGCAGTATTTT	TRBV7-2	TRBJ2-3	TRBD1	few
CSANGGRSSYNEQFF	TGCAGCGCGAACGGGGGGCGTTCGTCCTACAATGAGCAGTTCTTC	TRBV29-1	TRBJ2-1	-	few
CASSVRQKVNYGYTF	TGTGCCAGCAGTGTACGACAGAAAGTGAACTATGGCTACACCTTC	TRBV2	TRBJ1-2	-	-
CASSSPKRGRADEQYF	TGTGCCAGCAGTTCCCCCAAGCGGGGCAGGGCAGACGAGCAGTACTTC	TRBV28	TRBJ2-7	TRBD2	once
CASTKGGLFEAFF	TGTGCCAGCACTAAAGGGGGCTTATTTGAAGCTTTCTTT	TRBV6-5	TRBJ1-1	TRBD1	-